This TCR beta chain was observed in a study of blood T cells in healthy people across ages. Overall study: About one barcoded beta molecule was captured per two T cells (by template switching). Whole-study results and caveats: As age increased, TCR beta diversity per million T cells fell in a roughly linear fashion. The unsorted PBMCs prevented any conclusive comparison of naive versus antigen-experienced cells.

The CDR3 runs to 14 residues. V gave up 7 bases and J gave up 1 base, with 14 bases separating them. Germline V gene lookup returns CDR1 SNHLY and CDR2 FYNNEI. The use of a sample-barcoded 5' primer and a J-beta primer mix characterized a second PCR of roughly 7 to 12 cycles. TCRdb redid the calling of the 5' RACE reads with MiXCR, one entry per CDR3 protein. The repertoire holds about 1 million distinct CDR3 sequences, with 40% to 55% as singletons. In regard to this clonotype: No antigen is known for it.

There were healthy Caucasian individuals from Russia, aged 6 to 90, serving as donors. The receptor's source is a woman aged 60-70 years in good health. The chain recombines TRBV2 with TRBJ2-7; D remains ambiguous. Sequencing was performed on blood. In DNA, the CDR3 is TGTGCCAGCACTCAGGTCTGGGCTTCCTACGAGCAGTACTTC. Translated: CASTQVWASYEQYF. Using reference TRBV2 and TRBJ2-7 for the parts outside the CDR3, the full variable domain is EPEVTQTPSHQVTQMGQEVILRCVPISNHLYFYWYRQILGQKVEFLVSFYNNEISEKSEIFDDQFSVERPDGSNFTLKIRSTKLEDSAMYFCASTQVWASYEQYFGPGTRLTVT.